Listed here is a single TCR beta chain. This clone's antigen is unknown. Base-call qualities are not available, and no considerably larger clone is one nucleotide away. No treatment had been received by any patient before thyroid surgery. Using T-cell receptor beta sequencing, the researchers looked back retrospectively at clinical samples from patients, gathered between the early 2010s and the late 2010s. After removal of 4 bases from V and 7 bases from J, the junction retains 20 bases not matched to a gene. There are 19 amino acids in the CDR3, from cysteine to phenylalanine inclusive. Only CDR3 DNA is held: 57 bases, read in frame from base 1. CDR1 and CDR2 are read off the germline V gene as MGHRA and YSYEKL. The data derive from a study of metastatic and nonmetastatic thyroid tumors (dated by TCRdb to 2018 to 2020). Study-level background: Repertoires from peripheral blood and from tumor or nodule tissue samples of malignant and benign thyroid patients were compared. The full study reports these points: In both blood and tumor samples, malignant tumors were reported to have significantly higher TCR beta diversity than benign nodules.

Library preparation employed PCR. These reads were obtained on an Illumina HiSeq 4000. High-throughput sequencing was used to profile the TCR beta-chain CDR3 region of every patient. As for the authors' bioinformatics: A classifier to discriminate distant-metastatic papillary thyroid cancer patients was built from CDR3 differences across clinicopathological groups. The Shannon index was used to assess repertoire diversity, and the Morisita-Horn index was used to assess tumor-blood repertoire similarity. TCRdb reworked the public reads: Q25 trimming with fastp, MiXCR clone assembly, productive beta chains retained. The V and J calls were determined by TCRdb, not by the authors. Counted in this sample were fewer than 7,500 clones; under 35% of them appeared once. 16% of the sample comes from the top ten.

The receptor comes from a female donor with papillary thyroid cancer or a benign thyroid nodule (not recorded which). Some clones in this sample may be carry-over from other donors' samples. The specimen was adjacent normal tissue. The chain is made from TRBV4-1 and TRBJ2-1, with TRBD2 matching 9 junction bases. The CDR3 loop reads CASSPGVVAGDLFDNEQFF. The DNA reads TGCGCCAGCAGCCCGGGGGTGGTAGCGGGAGACCTTTTTGATAATGAGCAGTTCTTC.